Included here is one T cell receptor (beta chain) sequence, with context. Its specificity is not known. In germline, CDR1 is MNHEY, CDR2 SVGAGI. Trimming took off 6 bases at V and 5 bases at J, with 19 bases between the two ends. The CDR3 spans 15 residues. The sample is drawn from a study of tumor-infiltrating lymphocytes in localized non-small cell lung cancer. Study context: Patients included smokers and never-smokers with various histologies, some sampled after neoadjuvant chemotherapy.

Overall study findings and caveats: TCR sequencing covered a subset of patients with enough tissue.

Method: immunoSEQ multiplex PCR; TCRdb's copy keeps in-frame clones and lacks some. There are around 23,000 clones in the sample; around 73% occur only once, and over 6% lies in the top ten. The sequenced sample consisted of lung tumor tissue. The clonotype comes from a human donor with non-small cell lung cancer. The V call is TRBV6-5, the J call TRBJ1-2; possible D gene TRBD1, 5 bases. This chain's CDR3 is CASRSSAAGTYGYTF. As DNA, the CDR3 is TGTGCCAGCAGGTCTTCAGCGGCCGGGACTTATGGCTACACCTTC.